Following are 30 T cell receptor beta chains from one sample sequenced in a study of shared clonotypes between healthy human individuals. The data were produced by immunoSEQ multiplex PCR, yet TCRdb's version contains in-frame clones alone and is incomplete. The table lists about 1.5 million clones, approximately 98% of them singletons, with around 0.45% in the top ten. The specimen was naive CD4+ T cells sorted from blood. Stated subset: CD45RA+ positively selected. The receptors were gathered from a man aged 25-40 years in good health.

The genes are TRBV7-9 and TRBJ2-7, with 7 bases lining up with TRBD2. This CDR3 is 15 amino acids long. CDR1 and CDR2 from the germline V gene are SEHNR and FQNEAQ (reference sequence). The trim removed 2 bases at V and 7 bases at J, leaving 11 bases unmatched. CDR3 amino acids: CASSLRRGSFGEQYF. The CDR3 DNA follows: TGTGCCAGCAGCTTAAGGCGGGGGTCTTTTGGGGAGCAGTACTTC.

This sequence joins TRBV9 and TRBJ2-1, with 13 bases fitting TRBD2. CDR1 is SGDLS, CDR2 YYNGEE, per germline. V was pared by 4 bases and J by 6 bases, with 4 bases of the junction left unmatched. The CDR3 runs to 15 residues. For the CDR3, the DNA is TGTGCCAGCAGCCCCCGGACTAGCGGGAGCAATGAGCAGTTCTTC. It yields the protein CASSPRTSGSNEQFF.

V gene TRBV10-3 combines with J gene TRBJ1-5; D is perhaps TRBD1 (5 bases). The CDR3 covers 15 residues. Germline V gene lookup returns CDR1 ENHRY and CDR2 SYGVKD. Trimming pared 6 bases from V and 4 bases from J, leaving 16 bases between. CDR3 bases: TGTGCCATCAGATCTGAGGGGACGGCTAATCAGCCCCAGCATTTT. Translated: CAIRSEGTANQPQHF.

The J gene is TRBJ2-7, the V gene TRBV5-4; perhaps D is TRBD1 or TRBD2 (5 bases each). V was shortened by 9 bases and J by 0 bases, with 16 bases between the two germline ends. Germline V gene data show CDR1 as SGHNT and CDR2 as YYREEE (reference sequence). The CDR3 is 14 amino acids. The CDR3 loop is CATHRGESSYEQYF. As DNA, the CDR3 is TGTGCCACTCACAGAGGGGAAAGCTCCTACGAGCAGTACTTC.

The chain combines TRBV28 with TRBJ2-5, with no clear D. Germline CDR1 reads MDHEN; CDR2 reads SYDVKM. The V gene lost 6 bases and the J gene lost 4 bases, with 9 bases spanning the gap. The CDR3 extends over 12 amino acids. CDR3 residues: CASSEIGETQYF. The CDR3 DNA follows: TGTGCCAGCAGCGAGATAGGAGAGACCCAGTACTTC.

The CDR3 region has the DNA TGTGCCAGCAGTAAGGCTCCTAGCGGGAAGGTAGATACGCAGTATTTT. Its protein is CASSKAPSGKVDTQYF. This sequence joins TRBV6-4 and TRBJ2-3; 9 nucleotides agree with TRBD2. The J segment lost 5 bases and the V segment lost 5 bases, leaving 11 bases of the junction unmatched. This CDR3 is built from 16 residues. CDR1 MRHNA and CDR2 SNTAGT come from the germline V gene.

CDR3 loop: CASSGGLGLKVGELFF. The CDR3 region has the DNA TGTGCCAGCAGTGGCGGACTAGGCCTGAAGGTCGGGGAGCTGTTTTTT. The chain employs TRBV6-1 and TRBJ2-2, with TRBD2 identical over 7 bases. The CDR3 has 16 residues. The V segment lost 4 bases and the J segment 7 bases; nucleotides outside the gene matches: 12. Germline CDR1 and CDR2: MNHNS and SASEGT.

The chain couples TRBV4-3 to TRBJ2-1; D uncertain. Germline CDR1 reads LGHNA; CDR2 reads YSLEER. The ends were cut back, 3 bases at V and 0 bases at J, with 15 bases in the middle. The CDR3 loop spans 17 amino acids. CDR3 in amino acids: CASSHGPRLSSYNEQFF. DNA of the CDR3: TGCGCCAGCAGCCACGGACCGCGGTTGAGCTCCTACAATGAGCAGTTCTTC.

This chain joins TRBV5-1 and TRBJ2-1; 13 bases agree with TRBD2. Trimming took 4 bases from V and 6 from J; bases not matched to a gene: 4. This CDR3 is built from 15 residues. Germline CDR1 reads SGHRS; CDR2 reads YFSETQ. The chain's CDR3 is CASSRRTSGSNEQFF. CDR3 nucleotides: TGCGCCAGCAGCCGTAGGACTAGCGGGAGCAATGAGCAGTTCTTC.

The V gene is TRBV5-1, the J gene TRBJ2-1, with a tentative D call TRBD1 (6 bases). The CDR3 consists of 14 residues. Germline CDR1 reads SGHRS; CDR2 reads YFSETQ. Trimming left V 7 bases short and J 5 bases short, with 16 bases between. CDR3 sequence (DNA): TGCGCCAGCCGAGGACAGATCGCCGACAATGAGCAGTTCTTC. It yields the protein CASRGQIADNEQFF.

This sequence joins TRBV9 and TRBJ2-3, with 12 bases fitting TRBD2. The ends lost 3 bases at V and 5 bases at J; junction bases unmatched: 4. Germline V CDR1 and CDR2: SGDLS, YYNGEE. The CDR3 loop spans 15 amino acids. The CDR3 is CASSATSGSIDTQYF. The CDR3 DNA follows: TGTGCCAGCAGCGCGACTAGCGGGAGTATAGATACGCAGTATTTT.

This sequence joins TRBV18 and TRBJ2-2, with D tentatively TRBD2 (6 bases). Per the germline V gene, CDR1 is KGHSH and CDR2 is LQKENI. V lost 2 bases and J lost 3, with 10 bases in between. The CDR3 totals 15 residues. The CDR3: CASSPKRVDTGELFF. The DNA of the CDR3 is TGTGCCAGCTCACCAAAGCGGGTTGACACCGGGGAGCTGTTTTTT.

The rearrangement uses TRBV25-1 and TRBJ2-7, with 10 bases matching TRBD1. From germline, CDR1 is MGHDK and CDR2 SYGVNS. The CDR3 is made up of 16 amino acids. V was pared by 1 base and J by 1 base, with 4 bases of the junction left unmatched. The CDR3 spells CASSESWGQGSYEQYF. The CDR3 coding sequence is TGTGCCAGCAGTGAATCTTGGGGACAGGGGTCCTACGAGCAGTACTTC.

The chain recombines TRBV5-4 with TRBJ2-7; TRBD1 is a possible D gene (6 bases). Germline values: CDR1 SGHNT, CDR2 YYREEE (reference sequence). The CDR3 has 15 amino acids. V lost 2 bases, J lost 0 bases, and 12 bases lay in between. The CDR3 DNA sequence: TGTGCCAGCAGCTTAGGGACAATGAGCTCCTACGAGCAGTACTTC. This sequence encodes CASSLGTMSSYEQYF.

The CDR3 bases are TGCAGCGTTGACACTAGCAGCTACGAGCAGTACTTC. Translating gives CSVDTSSYEQYF. V gene TRBV29-1 combines with J gene TRBJ2-7; tentatively, D is TRBD2 (6 bases). V lost 3 bases to trimming and J lost 3 bases, with 9 bases between them. Per germline, CDR1 SQVTM and CDR2 ANQGSEA. This CDR3 has 12 amino acids.

With regard to this clone: At the DNA level, this CDR3 is encoded by other sequences in the same sample as well. This chain uses TRBV9 with TRBJ2-5, with TRBD1 identical over 7 bases. Germline-derived CDR1 and CDR2 are SGDLS and YYNGEE. Trimming cost V 2 bases and J 3 bases; bases outside gene matches: 4. This CDR3 has 14 amino acids. In DNA, the CDR3 is TGTGCCAGCAGCGTTGCCGGGACAGAAGAGACCCAGTACTTC. It is translated as CASSVAGTEETQYF.

The rearrangement links TRBV5-1 to TRBJ2-5; TRBD1 might be the D (6 bases). The end of the DNA fits TRBJ2-7 better, so the J call may be wrong. The CDR3 is made up of 13 amino acids. Per germline, CDR1 SGHRS and CDR2 YFSETQ. The DNA for the CDR3 is TGCGCCAGCAGGATAGGGGGCTCCTACGAGCAGTACTTC. Its protein is CASRIGGSYEQYF.

The chain has TRBV29-1 and TRBJ1-1; unclear D gene. The CDR3 is 15 amino acids. V was shortened by 6 bases and J by 2 bases, with 19 bases between the two germline ends. Germline-derived CDR1 and CDR2 are SQVTM and ANQGSEA. CDR3 nucleotide sequence: TGCAGCGTCTGTCGGATGGTAGATATAAACACTGAAGCTTTCTTT. Its protein product is CSVCRMVDINTEAFF. Supplemented by reference TRBV29-1 and TRBJ1-1, the full variable domain reads SAVISQKPSRDICQRGTSLTIQCQVDSQVTMMFWYRQQPGQSLTLIATANQGSEATYESGFVIDKFPISRPNLTFSTLTVSNMSPEDSSIYLCSVCRMVDINTEAFFGQGTRLTVV.

This sequence joins TRBV18 and TRBJ2-5; D is ambiguous. The germline V gene encodes CDR1 KGHSH and CDR2 LQKENI. The V end lost 0 bases, the J end lost 7 bases, and 6 bases lay between the germline ends. CDR3 length equals 12 residues. The CDR3 sequence: CASSPPWGTQYF. CDR3 sequence (DNA): TGTGCCAGCTCACCACCGTGGGGGACCCAGTACTTC.

This clone appeared once. The chain joins TRBV5-1 to TRBJ2-7; D is undetermined. The length of the CDR3 is 14 residues. The germline CDR1 and CDR2 sequences are SGHRS and YFSETQ. V lost 5 bases, J lost 3 bases, and 15 bases lay in between. In DNA, the CDR3 is TGCGCCAGCAGTCCCGGGCCAAGGGACTACGAGCAGTACTTC. This translates into CASSPGPRDYEQYF.

As regards this clone: At one end the junction does not follow the germline gene, possibly because of a read error. The genes are TRBV2 and TRBJ2-3; no definite D call. This CDR3 is 14 amino acids long. From germline, CDR1 is SNHLY and CDR2 FYNNEI. CDR3 loop: CASRILTSIDTQYF. As DNA, the CDR3 is TGTGCCAGCAGAATTCTGACAAGCATAGATACGCAGTATTTT.

V gene TRBV4-3 combines with J gene TRBJ2-3; D tentatively fits TRBD1 or TRBD2 (5 bases each). Looked up from germline, CDR1 is LGHNA and CDR2 is YSLEER. Trimming removed 0 bases from V and 1 base from J, with 11 bases in between. The length of the CDR3 is 16 residues. CDR3 protein: CASSQDRGVGTDTQYF. In DNA, the CDR3 is TGCGCCAGCAGCCAAGATAGGGGAGTGGGCACAGATACGCAGTATTTT.

The chain uses TRBV6-6 and TRBJ2-5, with a tentative D call TRBD2 (5 bases). CDR3 length equals 15 residues. Germline-derived CDR1 and CDR2 are MNHNY and SVGAGI (reference sequence). The V and J ends lost 6 bases and 0 bases respectively, with 14 bases between them. The CDR3 region is CASSPHVRDQETQYF. Here the CDR3 DNA reads TGTGCCAGCAGCCCCCACGTGCGGGACCAAGAGACCCAGTACTTC.

The chain recombines TRBV7-6 with TRBJ2-7; perhaps TRBD1 as D (6 bases). Looked up from germline, CDR1 is SGHVS and CDR2 is FNYEAQ. The V and J ends lost 0 bases and 5 bases respectively, with 8 bases between them. The CDR3 totals 13 residues. The CDR3 here is CASSLARGHEQYF. The CDR3 DNA follows: TGTGCCAGCAGCTTAGCCAGGGGTCACGAGCAGTACTTC.

The V gene is TRBV7-2, the J gene TRBJ1-2; 10 nucleotides match TRBD1. Trimming at V came to 4 bases and at J to 4 bases, leaving 6 bases not matched to a gene. CDR1 and CDR2 from the germline V gene are SGHTA and FQGNSA. The CDR3 has 15 residues. CDR3 residues: CASSSDRGHVYGYTF. The CDR3 DNA sequence: TGTGCCAGCAGCTCCGACAGGGGGCATGTCTATGGCTACACCTTC.

The rearrangement uses TRBV7-6 and TRBJ2-1; D remains ambiguous. There are 14 residues in the CDR3. The V end was cut by 5 bases, the J end by 7 bases, with 15 bases between. Germline values: CDR1 SGHVS, CDR2 FNYEAQ. CDR3 sequence (DNA): TGTGCCAGCAGCCCGCCGGGTGCGAGGAATGAGCAGTTCTTC. Translated: CASSPPGARNEQFF.

This sequence joins TRBV19 and TRBJ2-2; TRBD1 matches 12 bases. Germline V gene lookup returns CDR1 LNHDA and CDR2 SQIVND (reference sequence). V dropped 10 bases and J dropped 4; count of bases not matched to a gene: 13. CDR3 length equals 17 residues. This chain's CDR3 is CATNRDRGRRGTGELFF. The CDR3 nucleotides read TGTGCCACCAACCGGGACAGGGGGCGACGTGGCACCGGGGAGCTGTTTTTT.

This chain uses TRBV10-2 with TRBJ2-1; D call uncertain. The germline V gene has CDR1 WSHSY and CDR2 SAAADI. The CDR3 contains 14 residues. V lost 0 bases, J lost 4 bases, and 7 bases lay in between. The CDR3 here is CASSESTKYNEQFF. CDR3 coding DNA: TGCGCCAGCAGTGAGTCGACCAAATACAATGAGCAGTTCTTC.

The chain has TRBV20-1 and TRBJ2-2; TRBD2 aligns across 7 bases. V lost 5 bases, J lost 10 bases, and 4 bases stayed unmatched. Germline V gene data show CDR1 as DFQATT and CDR2 as SNEGSKA (reference sequence). CDR3 length: 11 amino acids. This chain's CDR3 is CSASLAEELFF. Here the CDR3 DNA reads TGCAGTGCTTCTCTAGCGGAGGAGCTGTTTTTT.

The chain employs TRBV2 and TRBJ2-2, with 8 bases fitting TRBD1. V was pared by 7 bases and J by 8 bases, with 9 bases of the junction left unmatched. Per germline, CDR1 SNHLY and CDR2 FYNNEI. CDR3 length: 14 residues. The CDR3: CASKVGQGAGELFF. The CDR3 nucleotides read TGTGCCAGCAAAGTTGGCCAGGGGGCTGGGGAGCTGTTTTTT. The full variable domain, completed using reference TRBV2 and TRBJ2-2, is EPEVTQTPSHQVTQMGQEVILRCVPISNHLYFYWYRQILGQKVEFLVSFYNNEISEKSEIFDDQFSVERPDGSNFTLKIRSTKLEDSAMYFCASKVGQGAGELFFGEGSRLTVL.